What follows is one T cell receptor beta chain and its context. The repertoire was sequenced with immunoSEQ multiplex PCR; TCRdb's copy has only in-frame clones and lacks some. The profile shows 300,000 to 350,000 clones, 85% to 90% of them singletons. The data derive from a study of blood T cell repertoires in COVID-19. Germline lookup yields CDR1 SGHRS and CDR2 YFSETQ. The CDR3 is 15 residues long. J lost 5 bases, V lost 4 bases, and 8 bases had no gene match. This clonotype originated in a woman in her 70s with COVID-19, enrolled during active disease. V is TRBV5-1 and J is TRBJ1-1; 10 bases match TRBD1. Sequenced input: peripheral blood. The CDR3 loop is CASSQNPGQGTEAFF. CDR3 nucleotides: TGCGCCAGCAGCCAGAACCCGGGACAGGGGACTGAAGCTTTCTTT.